The T cell receptor beta chain under discussion was sequenced for a study of breast tumors, draining lymph nodes, adjacent tissues. Germline trimming cut 4 bases from V and 4 bases from J; bases unmatched to any gene: 13. Germline-derived CDR1 and CDR2 are SGHRS and YFSETQ. The CDR3 loop spans 16 amino acids. One entry per CDR3 protein, called by TCRdb with MiXCR from the multiplex PCR reads. The sample includes approximately 100,000 distinct CDR3 sequences, 30% of them seen just once. This clonotype was observed at least ten times. Breast cancer patients provided tissue from their axillary draining lymph nodes.

The chain uses TRBV5-1 and TRBJ2-5; 7 bases are shared with TRBD1. Sequenced: axillary lymph node tissue. The sequence came from a female donor with breast cancer. Some clones in this sample may be carry-over from other donors' samples. Here the CDR3 reads CASSLLLQGSGETQYF. Written as DNA, the CDR3 is TGCGCCAGCAGCCTGCTTTTACAGGGGTCCGGAGAGACCCAGTACTTC.